Here is one T cell receptor (beta chain) with its context. This CDR3 has 16 amino acids. V shed 5 bases and J shed 0 bases, with 15 bases lying between them. Germline V gene lookup returns CDR1 SEHNR and CDR2 FQNEAQ (reference sequence). The entry originates in a study of cytomegalovirus exposure and HLA in healthy donors. The protocol was immunoSEQ multiplex PCR, while the TCRdb copy is restricted to in-frame clones and leaves out a portion. The sample has just under 75,000 clones, about 94% seen once. This TCR derives from a woman aged 18-29 years in good health and CMV-seropositive. The chain links TRBV7-9 to TRBJ2-3; a possible D gene is TRBD1 (5 bases). Sample: PBMCs. The CDR3 DNA sequence: TGTGCCAGCAGCACACCAAGGGGAAGGAGCACAGATACGCAGTATTTT. As protein: CASSTPRGRSTDTQYF.